The present T cell receptor (beta chain) was sequenced within a study of blood T cell repertoires in COVID-19. Some clones are missing from TCRdb's copy, which holds only in-frame ones; the method was immunoSEQ multiplex PCR. The repertoire has some 130,000 clones, about 80% of them found once; the top ten carry around 3.9%. V lost 6 bases and J lost 7; bases outside the gene matches: 9. This CDR3 contains 14 residues. CDR1 and CDR2 (germline): MNHEY, SVGAGI. The V call is TRBV6-5, the J call TRBJ1-2, with TRBD1 identical over 9 bases. This receptor was obtained from an elderly woman with acute or convalescent COVID-19. Sequencing was performed on peripheral blood. The CDR3 protein is CASSYQQGAGGYTF. The CDR3 coding sequence is TGTGCCAGCAGCTACCAACAGGGGGCGGGTGGCTACACCTTC.